This T cell receptor beta chain emerged from a study of T cells in localized non-small cell lung cancer. Whole-study results and caveats: Adjacent lung had a median roughly 58 of the 100 largest tumor clones.

CDR3 length: 17 residues. CDR1 and CDR2 (germline): SGDLS, YYNGEE. Germline trimming cut 4 bases from V and 8 bases from J; bases unmatched to any gene: 17. Remarks on this clone: The antigen is undetermined.

Only in-frame clones appear in the TCRdb table, and some are missing; sequencing was by immunoSEQ multiplex PCR. Among tens of thousands of clones listed, around 87% were seen once. V is TRBV9 and J is TRBJ2-1; 8 bases fit TRBD2. The sample was PBMCs, taken before any cancer treatment. The sequence derives from a man between 40 and 69 years old with stage II lung adenocarcinoma. CDR3 sequence: CASSFLGGAGAKDEQFF. CDR3 DNA sequence: TGTGCCAGCAGCTTCCTGGGGGGAGCGGGAGCCAAGGATGAGCAGTTCTTC.